This T cell receptor beta chain comes out of a study of OX40 agonist ivuxolimab in advanced cancers. Concerning this clone: Its matching antigen is unknown.

Germline loops: CDR1 MNHNY, CDR2 SVGAGI (reference sequence). The V and J ends lost 6 bases and 6 bases respectively, with 17 bases between them. The CDR3 is 14 amino acids. Data came from immunoSEQ multiplex PCR; TCRdb stores just in-frame clones and leaves some out. The table records about 50,000 clones, about 92% of them present only once. Broader study findings: There were also nonresponders showing low normalized T-cell clonal expansion.

This sequence joins TRBV6-6 and TRBJ1-2; TRBD1 is a possible D gene (6 bases). This receptor was obtained from an adult with an advanced solid tumor such as melanoma, head and neck, liver or kidney cancer. The source material was CD4+ or CD8+ T cells sorted from blood, sampled in a trial of the OX40 agonist ivuxolimab. The CDR3 region is CASSGETGRDGYTF. The CDR3 nucleotides read TGTGCCAGCAGCGGCGAAACAGGGAGAGATGGCTACACCTTC.